The next 21 T cell receptor delta chains were all read from a single sample in a study of γδ T cells in repeated Plasmodium falciparum infection. Vgamma9/Vdelta2+ and Vdelta2-negative gammadelta T cells were flow-sorted from PBMC for bulk sequencing. TCRdb re-identified clones in the multiplex PCR reads via CATT. The data contain about 93,000 delta-chain clones, 0.98% of them seen just once; the ten biggest clones take up 9.6%. Sequenced: gamma-delta T cells from blood. These receptors were obtained from a pool of human donors (malaria-infected and uninfected, not separated).

This clone was recorded a few times. TCRdb lists the protein of a much larger clone for this DNA, which differs at residue 12, so this is likely a read error; the protein given here is translated from the DNA itself. The chain combines TRDV1 with TRDJ1; 7 bases match TRDD2. The J gene, left out of TCRdb, was set here by checking the DNA against germline. V gave up 0 bases and J gave up 8 bases; unmatched junction bases: 18. CDR1 is TSWWSYY, CDR2 QGS, per germline. The CDR3 contains 18 residues. CDR3 nucleotides: TGTGCTCTTGGGGAACTTTTTCCTTCCTCCCTTATGATCAGGAAACTCATCTTT. It translates to CALGELFPSSLMIRKLIF.

This clone showed up just a few times. A read error likely explains this, since a far larger clone differs by one base. The same CDR3 also results from other DNA sequences found in this sample. The rearrangement joins TRDV1 to TRDJ1; 8 nucleotides agree with TRDD3. The J gene was missing in TCRdb and was found by matching the end of the DNA to germline. Germline V CDR1 and CDR2: TSWWSYY, QGS. CDR3 length: 20 residues. DNA of the CDR3: TGCGCTCTTGGGGCGTGGGGGTACCCCCCGGCACTGGGGGACACCGATAAACTCATCTTT. Translating it yields CALGAWGYPPALGDTDKLIF.

Notes on this clone: A read error is likely here: a far larger clone is one base away. Other DNA sequences in this specimen translate into the identical CDR3. The rearrangement joins TRDV2 to TRDJ1, with D uncertain. TCRdb leaves out the J gene; it was filled in here by matching the DNA to germline. The CDR3 has 16 residues. The germline V gene encodes CDR1 GEAIGNYY and CDR2 EKD. The V end was cut by 5 bases, the J end by 3 bases, with 21 bases between. The CDR3 DNA follows: TGTGCCTGTGTTAGTACAGGGGCCTCTTTCCCCGATAAACTCATCTTT. This translates into CACVSTGASFPDKLIF.

A word on this clone: TCRdb assigns this DNA the protein of a much larger clone, which departs from its translation at residue 5; this likely reflects a read error, and the protein shown comes from translating the DNA. The rearrangement links TRDV1 to TRDJ1, with D unclear. The J gene, not given by TCRdb, was assigned here from a germline match of the nucleotide sequence. Per germline, CDR1 TSWWSYY and CDR2 QGS. This CDR3 has 16 residues. With 5 bases removed from V and 0 bases from J, the gap between germline ends came to 16 bases. CDR3 region: CALGKGVSGDTDKLIF. CDR3 bases: TGTGCTCTTGGGAAAGGCGTAAGCGGAGACACCGATAAACTCATCTTT.

Many counts were recorded for this clone. This likely traces to a read error, being one base from a far larger clone. Other DNA sequences in this specimen translate into the identical CDR3. The rearrangement links TRDV2 to TRDJ1; D is unresolved. The CDR3 covers 13 residues. Trimming left V 4 bases short and J 0 bases short, with 8 bases between. CDR1 is GEAIGNYY and CDR2 is EKD in the germline V gene. The CDR3 DNA follows: TGTGCCTGTGATACCGGGTACACCGATAAACTCATCTTT. Protein product: CACDTGYTDKLIF.

As regards this clone: The protein TCRdb gives is from a much larger clone and does not agree with this DNA's translation at residue 15, likely a read error; the protein shown here comes from the DNA. The CDR3 reads CALGELLPALWSYDRTDKLIF. In nucleotides, the CDR3 is TGTGCTCTTGGGGAACTCCTTCCTGCACTCTGGAGCTACGATCGCACCGATAAACTCATCTTT. The chain recombines TRDV1 with TRDJ1; 7 nucleotides align to TRDD2. Matching the DNA to germline supplied the J gene, which TCRdb does not give. The CDR3 covers 21 residues. The V gene end was trimmed by 0 bases and the J gene end by 1 base; junction bases not matched to a gene: 20. Germline lookup yields CDR1 TSWWSYY and CDR2 QGS.

At least ten counts were recorded for this clone. A far larger clone is one base from this, pointing to a likely read error. In the same sample, other DNA sequences code for this CDR3. The CDR3 is CACDTLDTGGYTDKLIF. CDR3 DNA sequence: TGTGCCTGTGACACACTGGATACTGGGGGGTACACCGATAAACTCATCTTT. This chain links TRDV2 with TRDJ1, with 8 bases that match TRDD3. Trimming cost V 1 base and J 0 bases; bases outside gene matches: 9. The V gene's germline CDR1 is GEAIGNYY and CDR2 EKD. The CDR3 has 17 residues.

This clone was recorded a few times. A much larger clone differs from this one at a single base, so this may be a read error. Other DNA sequences in this specimen translate into the identical CDR3. The chain couples TRDV1 to TRDJ1; a possible D gene is TRDD2 (6 bases). The CDR3 is made up of 19 amino acids. Germline CDR1 TSWWSYY, CDR2 QGS. Trimming took 6 bases from V and 7 from J, leaving 33 bases between them. The CDR3 is CALGSGSYVFTGAKGKLIF. In DNA form, the CDR3 reads TGTGCTCTTGGATCGGGGTCCTACGTTTTTACCGGGGCTAAAGGTAAACTCATCTTT.

As to this clone: Translating this DNA gives a protein that differs at residue 17 from the TCRdb one, which belongs to a much larger clone; a read error is likely, and the protein shown is this translation. Here the CDR3 reads CALGETGFPPTRGISYADKLIF. CDR3 nucleotides: TGTGCTCTTGGGGAAACCGGCTTCCCACCGACTAGGGGGATTTCGTACGCCGATAAACTCATCTTT. V is TRDV1 and J is TRDJ1, with 7 positions matching TRDD3. The junction had 27 bases not matched to a gene; V was cut back by 2 bases and J by 3 bases. Per germline, CDR1 TSWWSYY and CDR2 QGS. The CDR3 is made up of 22 amino acids.

This clone was detected many times. It differs at one base from a far larger clone, so likely a read error. This sample also contains other DNA sequences that code for the same CDR3. The rearrangement links TRDV2 to TRDJ1; TRDD3 matches at 10 bases. V dropped 0 bases and J dropped 8; count of bases not matched to a gene: 11. Per the germline V gene, CDR1 is GEAIGNYY and CDR2 is EKD. The CDR3 spans 16 residues. The CDR3 DNA reads TGTGCCTGTGACACCGTTTCGCTGGGGGATAAAGACAAACTCATCTTT. Residues: CACDTVSLGDKDKLIF.

This clone came up a few times. A far larger clone is one nucleotide away, so this likely arose from a read error. Other DNA sequences in this sample translate to the same CDR3. TRDV1 is the V gene, and the J gene was not called; the DNA was not compared with TRDD3, the D call given in the table. The CDR3 totals 18 residues. The V gene's germline CDR1 is TSWWSYY and CDR2 QGS. The CDR3: CALGEHPGWGIVSDKLIF. The CDR3 DNA is TGTGCTCTTGGGGAACATCCGGGCTGGGGGATAGTATCCGATAAGCTCATCTTT.

This clone has only a few counts. The TCRdb protein comes from a much larger clone and disagrees with this DNA's translation at residue 13, likely due to a read error; the protein given here is derived from the DNA. The rearrangement uses TRDV2 and TRDJ1, with 7 positions matching TRDD3. TCRdb carries no J gene annotation; the J gene was assigned here by matching the DNA with germline. Germline CDR1 reads GEAIGNYY; CDR2 reads EKD. The CDR3 is made up of 16 amino acids. CDR3 loop: CACDTRWGTYTDRLIF. CDR3 bases: TGTGCCTGTGACACGCGGTGGGGGACCTACACCGATAGACTCATCTTT.

Note on this clone: This probably arose from a read error, given a far larger clone one base away. Other DNA sequences in this specimen translate into the identical CDR3. The chain carries TRDV2 and TRDJ1; 11 bases fit TRDD3. The J gene is absent in TCRdb and was assigned here via DNA matching to germline. The V and J ends lost 1 base and 4 bases, in that order; junction bases with no gene match: 13. The CDR3 extends over 18 amino acids. Germline V gene lookup returns CDR1 GEAIGNYY and CDR2 EKD. In DNA, the CDR3 is TGTGCCTGTGACACTTCTCCGGTTTGGGGGATACGCAGCGATAAACTCATCTTT. Its protein is CACDTSPVWGIRSDKLIF.

This clone has a handful of counts. TCRdb's protein, taken from a much larger clone, differs from this DNA's translation at residue 5, likely owing to a read error; the protein displayed comes from the DNA. The CDR3 here is CACDAVGTYTDKLIF. For the CDR3, the DNA is TGTGCCTGTGACGCCGTGGGGACGTACACCGATAAACTCATCTTT. The chain is built from TRDV2 and TRDJ1, with a possible D match to TRDD3 (5 bases). The J gene is not listed in TCRdb, so it was assigned here from a DNA match to germline. V shed 3 bases and J shed 0 bases, with 13 bases lying between them. Germline lookup yields CDR1 GEAIGNYY and CDR2 EKD. The CDR3 runs to 15 residues.

This clone appeared a few times. A read error likely explains why the TCRdb protein, taken from a much larger clone, differs from this DNA's translation at residue 17; the protein shown is translated from the DNA. With the J gene uncalled, the V gene is TRDV1; the D call of TRDD3 is as the table states it, not checked on the DNA. The CDR3 extends over 19 amino acids. The germline CDR1 and CDR2 sequences are TSWWSYY and QGS. Here the CDR3 reads CALGELGIPTELGRSKPIF. CDR3 bases: TGTGCTCTTGGGGAACTCGGGATCCCTACCGAATTAGGAAGGAGTAAACCCATCTTT.

This clone was detected only a few times. A read error is the likely source, as a far larger clone sits one nucleotide away. The V call is TRDV1, the J call TRDJ1, with D uncertain. The J gene was missing in TCRdb and was found by matching the end of the DNA to germline. Germline CDR1 TSWWSYY, CDR2 QGS. The CDR3 is 15 amino acids. The CDR3 loop reads CALGELGRATDKLIF. CDR3 coding DNA: TGTGCTCTTGGGGAACTAGGCAGGGCCACCGACAAACTCATCTTT.

Of note for this clone: This probably arose from a read error, given a far larger clone one base away. Other DNA sequences within the sample encode an identical CDR3. The rearrangement joins TRDV1 to TRDJ1; D is possibly TRDD3 (5 bases). Assignment of the J gene here rests on matching the DNA to germline, because TCRdb gives none. This CDR3 has 19 residues. Germline V gives CDR1 TSWWSYY, CDR2 QGS. This CDR3 reads CALGYLTRGPPGSTDKLIF. CDR3 bases: TGCGCTCTTGGGTACCTAACGAGGGGACCCCCCGGGAGCACCGATAAACTCATCTTT.

As for this clone: It differs at one base from a far larger clone, so likely a read error. This sample includes further DNA sequences coding for the same CDR3. The chain carries TRDV1 and TRDJ1, with TRDD3 identical over 11 bases. CDR3 length: 24 residues. The trim removed 2 bases at V and 1 base at J, leaving 27 bases unmatched. The germline CDR1 and CDR2 sequences are TSWWSYY and QGS. This CDR3 is CALGELTYPVATDWGITGTDKLIF. CDR3 DNA: TGTGCTCTTGGGGAATTAACCTACCCTGTGGCTACCGACTGGGGGATAACCGGCACCGATAAACTCATCTTT.

Notes on this clone: TCRdb shows a much larger clone's protein in place of this DNA's translation, and the two differ at residue 11, likely through a read error; the protein shown is translated from the DNA. J is TRDJ1 and V is TRDV1; 12 bases map to TRDD3. Germline trimming cut 1 base from V and 1 base from J; bases unmatched to any gene: 28. Germline V gene lookup returns CDR1 TSWWSYY and CDR2 QGS. The CDR3 runs 25 residues. CDR3 in amino acids: CALGEQGNPTYKVWGIRWPTDKLIF. The CDR3 coding sequence is TGTGCTCTTGGGGAACAGGGCAATCCTACGTACAAAGTCTGGGGGATACGATGGCCCACCGATAAACTCATCTTT.

Comment on this clone: Only one base separates this from a far larger clonotype, so it likely reflects a read error. The identical CDR3 is also encoded by other nucleotide sequences in the sample. The rearrangement uses TRDV2 and TRDJ1; 9 bases fit TRDD3. TCRdb supplies no J gene; here it was assigned by aligning the nucleotide sequence to germline. Germline CDR1 and CDR2: GEAIGNYY and EKD. This CDR3 has 17 residues. CDR3 protein: CACDPSRTGGYPDKLIF. DNA for the CDR3: TGCGCCTGTGACCCATCACGCACGGGGGGATACCCCGATAAACTCATCTTT.

This clone was recorded a few times. The TCRdb protein, from a much larger clone, departs from this DNA's translation at residue 12, likely by read error; the protein shown derives from the DNA. The CDR3 sequence: CALGELRPIWGNTDKLIF. CDR3 DNA sequence: TGTGCTCTTGGGGAACTTCGCCCAATCTGGGGGAACACCGATAAACTCATCTTT. The chain employs TRDV1 and TRDJ1; 8 bases align to TRDD3. TCRdb is silent on the J gene; assignment here came from matching the DNA to germline. There are 18 residues in the CDR3. Germline loops: CDR1 TSWWSYY, CDR2 QGS. V dropped 0 bases and J dropped 0; count of bases not matched to a gene: 9.